This T cell receptor (beta chain) was retrieved from a study of blood T cells in healthy people across ages. Study-level findings and limits: There were more naive CD4+ cells and higher diversity in long-lived donors than in aged donors. Age showed a roughly linear inverse relationship with TCR beta diversity per million T cells. It was held that diversity estimates obtained from one million T cells represented underestimates.

Comment on this clonotype: Antigen unknown.

PCR was performed a second time for roughly 7 to 12 cycles using a sample-barcoded 5' primer and a J-beta primer mix. The template-switch adaptor, which had 12 random nucleotides, put a tag on each cDNA molecule. One entry per CDR3 protein results from TCRdb running MiXCR on the 5' RACE reads. The table records around 1.5 million distinct CDR3 sequences, roughly 40% of them present only once. Germline V gene sequence: CDR1 SGHRS, CDR2 YFSETQ. J gave up 8 bases and V 2 bases, and 12 bases lay outside the gene matches. The CDR3 is made up of 15 amino acids. The source material was blood. This TCR was recovered from a woman between 18 and 29 years old in good health. This rearrangement joins TRBV5-1 to TRBJ1-2; 7 nucleotides match TRBD1. The CDR3 is CASSFVEGGEKGYTF. Written as DNA, the CDR3 is TGCGCCAGCAGCTTTGTGGAAGGGGGCGAGAAAGGCTACACCTTC.